Listed below are T cell receptor beta chains from one sample, sequenced in a study of regulatory T cells in long-lasting Graves disease. TCRdb re-derived calls from the multiplex PCR reads in MiXCR, one entry per CDR3 protein. The sample lists 400,000 to 450,000 distinct CDR3 sequences, around 22% occurring once. Sequencing used peripheral blood mononuclear cells (PBMCs), obtained when the disease was refractory, from a patient treated with antithyroid drugs. The origin of the receptors is a female donor with Graves disease. Each CDR3 is given with its conserved first and last residue. A D gene is named only where the DNA matches it firmly. Not every row has a clone size; where given, it reads once, few, many or a size class.

j_call | cdr3_length | d_call | clone_size | v_call | cdr3_nt | cdr3_aa
TRBJ1-6 | 15 | TRBD1 | many | TRBV2 | TGTGCCAGCAGTCCCTTAGACAGGGTGAATTCACCCCTCCACTTT | CASSPLDRVNSPLHF
TRBJ2-1 | 15 | - | - | TRBV11-3 | TGTGCCAGCAGCTTAGACGACAGCTACTACAATGAGCAGTTCTTC | CASSLDDSYYNEQFF
TRBJ1-5 | 15 | - | many | TRBV7-2 | TGTGCCAGCAGCTTCGGACGGATTAGCAATCAGCCCCAGCATTTT | CASSFGRISNQPQHF
TRBJ2-3 | 15 | - | few | TRBV28 | TGTGCCAGCAGCCCCCTGGGGGTGGGCAAGGATACGCAGTATTTT | CASSPLGVGKDTQYF
TRBJ2-7 | 16 | TRBD2 | many | TRBV29-1 | TGCAGCGTTGAAGAGCTGATTAGCGGGAGCTCCTACGAGCAGTACTTC | CSVEELISGSSYEQYF
TRBJ2-5 | 16 | TRBD2 | - | TRBV29-1 | TGCAGCGTTGAAGATATGCCTAGCGGGAGGAGAAAGACCCAGTACTTC | CSVEDMPSGRRKTQYF
TRBJ2-2 | 13 | - | few | TRBV5-1 | TGCGCCAGCAGCTTGAGTACGGGAGCGGAGCTGTTTTTT | CASSLSTGAELFF
TRBJ2-4 | 16 | TRBD1 | once | TRBV14 | TGTGCCAGCAGCCCGCTGAGGACAGGGGATAATCACATTCAGTACTTC | CASSPLRTGDNHIQYF
TRBJ2-7 | 12 | TRBD1 | - | TRBV29-1 | TGCAGCGTACAGGGGAACTCCTACGAGCAGTACTTC | CSVQGNSYEQYF
TRBJ1-2 | 15 | - | - | TRBV18 | TGTGCCAGCTCACCCACAACATTCGCTAACTATGGCTACACCTTC | CASSPTTFANYGYTF
TRBJ2-7 | 15 | TRBD1 | few | TRBV7-9 | TGTGCCAGCAGCTTAGGACAGGGGGCTGCCTACGAGCAGTACTTC | CASSLGQGAAYEQYF
TRBJ2-1 | 12 | - | - | TRBV29-1 | TGCAGCGTTGAAGCCAGGTTTGGTGAGCAGTTCTTC | CSVEARFGEQFF
TRBJ2-1 | 16 | TRBD2 | - | TRBV6-9 | TGTGCCAGCAGTTACTTGGCTAGCGGGAGCGACAATGAGCAGTTCTTC | CASSYLASGSDNEQFF
TRBJ2-1 | 14 | - | - | TRBV29-1 | TGCAGCGTTGTGTTAAATTTAGGTTACAATGAGCAGTTCTTC | CSVVLNLGYNEQFF
TRBJ1-2 | 15 | TRBD1 | - | TRBV18 | TGTGCCAGCTCACCTGCGGGGGACAGTAACTATGGCTACACCTTC | CASSPAGDSNYGYTF
TRBJ1-3 | 16 | - | - | TRBV30 | TGTGCCTGGAGTAATCCTGGCATTTACTCTGGAAACACCATATATTTT | CAWSNPGIYSGNTIYF
TRBJ1-1 | 15 | - | - | TRBV5-8 | TGTGCCAGCAGCTTGAGATTCACCACCGCCACTGAAGCTTTCTTT | CASSLRFTTATEAFF
TRBJ2-5 | 12 | - | many | TRBV5-1 | TGCGCCAGCACGAATGCGCGAGAGACCCAGTACTTC | CASTNARETQYF
TRBJ1-1 | 13 | TRBD1 | few | TRBV20-1 | TGCAGTGCTAGAAACAGGGGATCGGGCGAAGCTTTCTTT | CSARNRGSGEAFF
TRBJ2-7 | 12 | TRBD1 | many | TRBV20-1 | TGCAGTGCCCCGGGACAGGGGGGCGAGCAGTACTTC | CSAPGQGGEQYF
TRBJ2-7 | 15 | TRBD2 | few | TRBV7-2 | TGTGCCAGCAGCTTAACTAGCGACGACTCCTACGAGCAGTACTTC | CASSLTSDDSYEQYF
TRBJ1-5 | 15 | - | few | TRBV6-1 | TGTGCCAGCAGGCGCGGGGCAGGCGCGAATCAGCCCCAGCATTTT | CASRRGAGANQPQHF
TRBJ1-5 | 16 | - | few | TRBV15 | TGTGCCACCAGCAGAGGTGGAGGATTTAGCAATCAGCCCCAGCATTTT | CATSRGGGFSNQPQHF
TRBJ2-7 | 13 | - | few | TRBV4-3 | TGCGCCAGCAGCCAAGGTCGGGGTTCCGAGCAGTACTTC | CASSQGRGSEQYF
TRBJ2-7 | 16 | TRBD2 | - | TRBV5-1 | TGCGCCAGCAGCTGGGGTGGAGGCGGGAGTTCCCACGAGCAGTACTTC | CASSWGGGGSSHEQYF
TRBJ1-5 | 15 | - | few | TRBV20-1 | TGCAGTGCTCTACCCCACGGAGCCCTGGGTCAGCCCCAGCATTTT | CSALPHGALGQPQHF
TRBJ1-3 | 16 | - | - | TRBV25-1 | TGTGCCAGCAGTAAGGACGTGGGAGGTCTGGGAAACACCATATATTTT | CASSKDVGGLGNTIYF
TRBJ1-2 | 13 | - | many | TRBV30 | TGTGCCTGGAGCTGGATCTACAACTATGGCTACACCTTC | CAWSWIYNYGYTF
TRBJ2-1 | 11 | - | - | TRBV5-6 | TGTGCCAGCAGCTTGGGGCCGCAGCAGTTCTTC | CASSLGPQQFF
TRBJ1-2 | 16 | - | - | TRBV7-2 | TGTGCCAGCAGCTTAGAGGCGGGAGCAACTAACTATGGCTACACCTTC | CASSLEAGATNYGYTF
TRBJ1-2 | 12 | TRBD1 | - | TRBV29-1 | TGCAGCGGGGGACAGGGTGGCGATGGCTACACCTTC | CSGGQGGDGYTF
TRBJ1-1 | 13 | - | few | TRBV30 | TGTGCCTGGATTTGGGGGGCAAACACTGAAGCTTTCTTT | CAWIWGANTEAFF
TRBJ2-5 | 14 | - | few | TRBV25-1 | TGTGCCAGCAGTGGAATAATCTCACAAGAGACCCAGTACTTC | CASSGIISQETQYF
TRBJ2-7 | 16 | TRBD2 | many | TRBV4-2 | TGTGCCAGCAGCCAAGACTCTTCGCGGGGGGTAGTCGAGCAGTACTTC | CASSQDSSRGVVEQYF
TRBJ2-7 | 16 | - | few | TRBV6-5 | TGTGCCAGCAGTTCGCCCCCTGGGGCGGGAAGCACCGAGCAGTACTTC | CASSSPPGAGSTEQYF
TRBJ2-7 | 15 | - | many | TRBV7-2 | TGTGCCAGCAGCTTAGGAGGTCGGGGAACCTACGAGCAGTACTTC | CASSLGGRGTYEQYF
TRBJ2-5 | 15 | TRBD2 | many | TRBV29-1 | TGCAGCGTTATGACTAGCGGGAGGGCGGGAGAGACCCAGTACTTC | CSVMTSGRAGETQYF
TRBJ1-3 | 13 | - | - | TRBV29-1 | TGCAGCGTCCGACTAAGCTCTGGAAACACCATATATTTT | CSVRLSSGNTIYF
TRBJ2-2 | 15 | TRBD2 | - | TRBV7-3 | TGTGCCAGCAGCTGGACTAGCGGACTCACCGGGGAGCTGTTTTTT | CASSWTSGLTGELFF
TRBJ2-1 | 13 | TRBD2 | many | TRBV11-2 | TGTGCCAGCAGTTCGGGGGGCTACAATGAGCAGTTCTTC | CASSSGGYNEQFF
TRBJ1-1 | 14 | - | once | TRBV6-1 | TGTGCCAGCTGGCAGGGGCGACGGGGGACTGAAGCTTTCTTT | CASWQGRRGTEAFF
TRBJ1-1 | 14 | TRBD1 | many | TRBV2 | TGTGCCAGCAGTAAAACGGACAGGGGTACTGAAGCTTTCTTT | CASSKTDRGTEAFF